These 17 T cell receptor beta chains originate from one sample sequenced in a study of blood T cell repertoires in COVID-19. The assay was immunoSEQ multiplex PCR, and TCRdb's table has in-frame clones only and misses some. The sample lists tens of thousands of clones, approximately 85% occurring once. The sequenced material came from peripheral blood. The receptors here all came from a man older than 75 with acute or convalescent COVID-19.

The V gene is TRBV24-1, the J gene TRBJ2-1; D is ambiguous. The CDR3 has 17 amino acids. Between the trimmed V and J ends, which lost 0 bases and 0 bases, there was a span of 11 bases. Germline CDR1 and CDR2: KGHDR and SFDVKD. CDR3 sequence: CATSDLAPSSSYNEQFF. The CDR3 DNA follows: TGTGCCACCAGTGATTTGGCCCCTTCTAGCTCCTACAATGAGCAGTTCTTC.

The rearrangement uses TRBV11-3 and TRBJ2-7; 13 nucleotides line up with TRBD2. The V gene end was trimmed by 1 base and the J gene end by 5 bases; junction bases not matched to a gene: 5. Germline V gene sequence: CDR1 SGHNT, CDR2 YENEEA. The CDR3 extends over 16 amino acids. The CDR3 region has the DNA TGTGCCAGCAGCTTAGGGACTAGCGGGAGTACCGACGAGCAGTACTTC. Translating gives CASSLGTSGSTDEQYF.

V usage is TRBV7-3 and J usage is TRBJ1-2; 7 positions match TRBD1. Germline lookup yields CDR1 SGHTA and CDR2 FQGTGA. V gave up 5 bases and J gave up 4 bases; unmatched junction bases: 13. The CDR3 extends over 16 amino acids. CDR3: CASSPLRGTAGYGYTF. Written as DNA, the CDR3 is TGTGCCAGCAGCCCTTTAAGGGGGACAGCTGGCTATGGCTACACCTTC.

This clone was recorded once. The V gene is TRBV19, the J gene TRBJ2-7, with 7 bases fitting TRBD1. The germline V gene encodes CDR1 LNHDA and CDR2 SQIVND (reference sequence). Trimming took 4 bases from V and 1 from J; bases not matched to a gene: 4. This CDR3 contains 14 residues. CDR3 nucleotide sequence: TGTGCCAGTAGTAGTCCGGGACAGTCCTACGAGCAGTACTTC. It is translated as CASSSPGQSYEQYF.

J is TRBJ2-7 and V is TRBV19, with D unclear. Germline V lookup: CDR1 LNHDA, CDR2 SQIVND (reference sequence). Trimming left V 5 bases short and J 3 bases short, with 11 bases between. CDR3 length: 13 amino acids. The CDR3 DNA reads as TGTGCCAGTAGTGACGGGTTGAGCTACGAGCAGTACTTC. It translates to CASSDGLSYEQYF.

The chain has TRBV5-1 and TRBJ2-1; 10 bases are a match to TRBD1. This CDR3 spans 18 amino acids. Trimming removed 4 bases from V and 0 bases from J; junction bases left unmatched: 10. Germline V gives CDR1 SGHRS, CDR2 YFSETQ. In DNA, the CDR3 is TGCGCCAGCAGCCCCGCGGACAGGGGGGCGAGCTCCTACAATGAGCAGTTCTTC. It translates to CASSPADRGASSYNEQFF.

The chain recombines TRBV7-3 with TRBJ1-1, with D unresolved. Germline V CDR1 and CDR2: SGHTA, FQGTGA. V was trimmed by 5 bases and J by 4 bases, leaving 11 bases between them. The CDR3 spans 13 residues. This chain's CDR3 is CASSPSPLTEAFF. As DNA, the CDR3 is TGTGCCAGCAGCCCCTCCCCTCTCACTGAAGCTTTCTTT.

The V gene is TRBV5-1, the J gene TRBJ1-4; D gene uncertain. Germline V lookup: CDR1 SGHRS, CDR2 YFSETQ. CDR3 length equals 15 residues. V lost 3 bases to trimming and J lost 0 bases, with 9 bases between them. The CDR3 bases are TGCGCCAGCAGCTCTACCGGGACAACTAATGAAAAACTGTTTTTT. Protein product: CASSSTGTTNEKLFF.

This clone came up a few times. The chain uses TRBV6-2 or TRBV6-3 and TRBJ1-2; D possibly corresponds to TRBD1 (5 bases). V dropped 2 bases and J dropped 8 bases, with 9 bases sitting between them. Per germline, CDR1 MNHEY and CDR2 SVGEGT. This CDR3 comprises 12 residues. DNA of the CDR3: TGTGCCAGCAGTTACAAGGAGGGGGGCTACACCTTC. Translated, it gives CASSYKEGGYTF.

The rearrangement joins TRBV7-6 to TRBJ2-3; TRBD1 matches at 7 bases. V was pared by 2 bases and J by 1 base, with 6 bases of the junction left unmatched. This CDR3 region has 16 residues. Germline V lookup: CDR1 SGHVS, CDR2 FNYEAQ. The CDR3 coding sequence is TGTGCCAGCAGCTTAAGAGGGGGCAGCCGCACAGATACGCAGTATTTT. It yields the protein CASSLRGGSRTDTQYF.

The CDR3 loop is CASSLGRTGNTEAFF. The CDR3 DNA is TGTGCCAGCAGCTTAGGGAGGACAGGGAACACTGAAGCTTTCTTT. This sequence joins TRBV7-8 and TRBJ1-1, with 7 positions matching TRBD1. Germline lookup yields CDR1 SGHVS and CDR2 FQNEAQ. The V segment lost 1 base and the J segment 1 base; nucleotides outside the gene matches: 3. The CDR3 consists of 15 residues.

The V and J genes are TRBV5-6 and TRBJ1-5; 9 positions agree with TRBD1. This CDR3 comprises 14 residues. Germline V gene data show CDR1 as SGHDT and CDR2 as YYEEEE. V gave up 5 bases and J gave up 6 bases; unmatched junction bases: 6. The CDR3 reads CASRRDRAPQPQHF. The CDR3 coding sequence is TGTGCCAGCAGACGGGACAGGGCACCTCAGCCCCAGCATTTT. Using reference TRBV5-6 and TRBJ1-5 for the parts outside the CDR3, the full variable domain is DAGVTQSPTHLIKTRGQQVTLRCSPKSGHDTVSWYQQALGQGPQFIFQYYEEEERQRGNFPDRFSGHQFPNYSSELNVNALLLGDSALYLCASRRDRAPQPQHFGDGTRLSIL.

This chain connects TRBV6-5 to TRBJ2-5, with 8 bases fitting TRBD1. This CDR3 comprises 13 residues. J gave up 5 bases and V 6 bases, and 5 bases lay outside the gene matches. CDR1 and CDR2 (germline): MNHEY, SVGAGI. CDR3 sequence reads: CASSQGAGETQYF. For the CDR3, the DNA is TGTGCCAGCAGCCAGGGGGCCGGGGAGACCCAGTACTTC.

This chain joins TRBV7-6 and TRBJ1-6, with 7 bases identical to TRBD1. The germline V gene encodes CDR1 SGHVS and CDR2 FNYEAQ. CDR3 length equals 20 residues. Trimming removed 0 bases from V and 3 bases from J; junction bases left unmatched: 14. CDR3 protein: CASSLADRAPFVVYNSPLHF. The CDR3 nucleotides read TGTGCCAGCAGCTTAGCTGACAGGGCCCCCTTCGTAGTCTATAATTCACCCCTCCACTTT.

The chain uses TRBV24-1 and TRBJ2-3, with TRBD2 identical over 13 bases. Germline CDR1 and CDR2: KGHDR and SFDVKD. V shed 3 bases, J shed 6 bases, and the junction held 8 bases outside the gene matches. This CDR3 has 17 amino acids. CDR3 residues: CATSDPGTSGNLDTQYF. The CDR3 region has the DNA TGTGCCACCAGTGATCCCGGGACTAGCGGGAATCTTGATACGCAGTATTTT.

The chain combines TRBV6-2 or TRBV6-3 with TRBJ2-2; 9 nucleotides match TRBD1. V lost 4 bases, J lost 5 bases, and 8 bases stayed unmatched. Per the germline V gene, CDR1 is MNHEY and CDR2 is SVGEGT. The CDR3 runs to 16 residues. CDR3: CASSFPGTGRTGELFF. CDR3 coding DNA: TGTGCCAGCAGTTTTCCCGGGACAGGGAGAACCGGGGAGCTGTTTTTT.

The CDR3 bases are TGTGCCAGCCGGGACAGGGACGTCTATAGCAATCAGCCCCAGCATTTT. Protein: CASRDRDVYSNQPQHF. This chain connects TRBV2 to TRBJ1-5, with 9 bases fitting TRBD1. Germline CDR1 SNHLY, CDR2 FYNNEI. There are 16 residues in the CDR3. With V trimmed by 8 bases and J by 0 bases, 8 bases remained unmatched.